The next 19 T cell receptor beta chains were all read from a single sample in a study of PD-L1 blockade in urothelial cancer. The repertoire was sequenced with immunoSEQ multiplex PCR; TCRdb's copy has only in-frame clones and lacks some. There are some 71,000 clones in the sample; about 88% occur only once, and around 3.5% lies in the top ten. Sample: PBMCs, taken around atezolizumab (anti-PD-L1) treatment. These receptors all stem from a man between 60 and 75 years old with urothelial cancer.

The chain uses TRBV5-1 and TRBJ2-3; D remains unclear. Germline V gene lookup returns CDR1 SGHRS and CDR2 YFSETQ. The V gene lost 0 bases and the J gene lost 0 bases, with 11 bases spanning the gap. This CDR3 has 16 residues. The CDR3 bases are TGCGCCAGCAGCTTGGGTCAGGCTTCTAGCACAGATACGCAGTATTTT. This codes for CASSLGQASSTDTQYF.

This rearrangement joins TRBV28 to TRBJ1-2; 11 positions match TRBD1. The CDR3 sequence is 15 residues long. Germline V gene data show CDR1 as MDHEN and CDR2 as SYDVKM. The V segment lost 3 bases and the J segment 8 bases; nucleotides outside the gene matches: 8. CDR3 DNA sequence: TGTGCCAGCAGTTTGTGGGACAGGGGGATGAAGGGCTACACCTTC. It encodes CASSLWDRGMKGYTF.

This chain links TRBV5-1 with TRBJ2-1; weak D call: TRBD2 (6 bases). Germline values: CDR1 SGHRS, CDR2 YFSETQ. Trimming took off 1 base at V and 0 bases at J, with 14 bases between the two ends. The CDR3 covers 17 residues. The CDR3 nucleotides are TGCGCCAGCAGCTTGCTTTCGCTAGCGAGCTCCTACAATGAGCAGTTCTTC. Amino acid sequence: CASSLLSLASSYNEQFF.

This rearrangement joins TRBV11-2 to TRBJ1-1; unclear D gene. CDR3 length equals 14 residues. CDR1 is SGHAT, CDR2 FQNNGV, per germline. V gave up 8 bases and J gave up 4 bases, with 17 bases separating them. The CDR3 DNA is TGTGCCAGCGGAAAACCGGGTGGTCGCACTGAAGCTTTCTTT. This translates into CASGKPGGRTEAFF.

The CDR3 is CASSLNIKNTEAFF. The CDR3 DNA reads TGTGCCAGCAGCTTAAACATCAAGAACACTGAAGCTTTCTTT. The chain carries TRBV11-3 and TRBJ1-1; D gene ambiguous. There are 14 residues in the CDR3. In germline, CDR1 is SGHNT, CDR2 YENEEA. Trimming took off 2 bases at V and 1 base at J, with 8 bases between the two ends.

This chain links TRBV28 with TRBJ2-7; 7 nucleotides line up with TRBD1. This CDR3 is 14 amino acids long. The J segment lost 3 bases and the V segment lost 4 bases, leaving 6 bases of the junction unmatched. Germline V gene lookup returns CDR1 MDHEN and CDR2 SYDVKM. CDR3 DNA: TGTGCCAGCAGTTCCGCCGGGACAGACTACGAGCAGTACTTC. Translating it yields CASSSAGTDYEQYF.

This clone has just one count. The V and J genes are TRBV7-9 and TRBJ2-7; TRBD1 agrees at 9 bases. The J segment lost 1 base and the V segment lost 5 bases, leaving 6 bases of the junction unmatched. The CDR3 has 15 residues. Germline CDR1 reads SEHNR; CDR2 reads FQNEAQ (reference sequence). Here the CDR3 DNA reads TGTGCCAGCAGCGCGCGGACAGGGGAGTCCTACGAGCAGTACTTC. Translation gives CASSARTGESYEQYF.

The chain is built from TRBV7-9 and TRBJ2-1; 9 bases align to TRBD2. This CDR3 region has 18 residues. From germline, CDR1 is SEHNR and CDR2 FQNEAQ (reference sequence). Trimming removed 2 bases from V and 1 base from J; junction bases left unmatched: 9. Written as DNA, the CDR3 is TGTGCCAGCAGCTTAATCGCTAGCGGGACACTGTCCTACAATGAGCAGTTCTTC. It translates to CASSLIASGTLSYNEQFF.

The gene calls are TRBV7-2 and TRBJ1-2; 7 nucleotides line up with TRBD1. The V segment lost 2 bases and the J segment 1 base; nucleotides outside the gene matches: 4. The CDR3 loop spans 15 amino acids. From germline, CDR1 is SGHTA and CDR2 FQGNSA. The CDR3 reads CASSLMGQFNYGYTF. The CDR3 region has the DNA TGTGCCAGCAGCTTAATGGGACAGTTTAACTATGGCTACACCTTC.

The chain has TRBV7-8 and TRBJ1-2, with a tentative D call TRBD1 (6 bases). V was trimmed by 5 bases and J by 4 bases, leaving 17 bases between them. This CDR3 contains 15 residues. Germline V gene lookup returns CDR1 SGHVS and CDR2 FQNEAQ. This chain's CDR3 is CASSKQQGKVYGYTF. The DNA of the CDR3 is TGTGCCAGCAGCAAACAACAGGGAAAGGTCTATGGCTACACCTTC.

This clone showed up just a few times. The chain is built from TRBV7-3 and TRBJ2-1; 14 bases align to TRBD2. The CDR3 is 15 residues long. Trimming at V came to 5 bases and at J to 13 bases, leaving 10 bases not matched to a gene. Germline CDR1 SGHTA, CDR2 FQGTGA. CDR3 DNA sequence: TGTGCCAGCAGCGCCTCATCGACTAGCGGGGGGGCCCAGTTCTTC. This sequence encodes CASSASSTSGGAQFF.

V gene TRBV18 combines with J gene TRBJ2-5; the D is unclear. V shed 3 bases and J shed 1 base, with 6 bases lying between them. Germline V gene data show CDR1 as KGHSH and CDR2 as LQKENI. The CDR3 runs 13 residues. Written as DNA, the CDR3 is TGTGCCAGCTCACCCACTACCCAAGAGACCCAGTACTTC. This sequence encodes CASSPTTQETQYF.

The chain joins TRBV5-1 to TRBJ2-5; D unresolved. With 3 bases removed from V and 7 bases from J, the gap between germline ends came to 13 bases. The V gene's germline CDR1 is SGHRS and CDR2 YFSETQ. CDR3 size: 13 residues. CDR3 in DNA: TGCGCCAGCAGCTCACCCGAGGTTAGGACCCAGTACTTC. Its protein product is CASSSPEVRTQYF.

The chain couples TRBV5-8 to TRBJ1-4, with 7 bases aligning to TRBD1. Trimming removed 3 bases from V and 4 bases from J; junction bases left unmatched: 6. The germline V gene has CDR1 SGHTS and CDR2 YDEGEE. This CDR3 has 15 residues. CDR3 residues: CASSSTGTVNEKLFF. For the CDR3, the DNA is TGTGCCAGCAGCTCAACCGGGACAGTTAATGAAAAACTGTTTTTT.

The chain employs TRBV19 and TRBJ2-3; unclear D gene. V lost 4 bases to trimming and J lost 1 base, with 6 bases between them. The CDR3 is 13 amino acids. The germline gives CDR1 LNHDA, CDR2 SQIVND (reference sequence). CDR3 in DNA: TGTGCCAGTAGTAAGGCGGGCACAGATACGCAGTATTTT. This sequence encodes CASSKAGTDTQYF.

The genes are TRBV7-2 and TRBJ2-3, with 7 positions matching TRBD2. This CDR3 region has 17 residues. Germline V gene data show CDR1 as SGHTA and CDR2 as FQGNSA. Losses at the gene ends were 4 bases for V and 0 bases for J; bases not matched to a gene: 10. The CDR3 DNA sequence: TGTGCCAGCAGCTCCCTCCCGAGTAGCGGGAGCACAGATACGCAGTATTTT. It is translated as CASSSLPSSGSTDTQYF. The full variable domain, with the rest looked up from reference TRBV7-2 and TRBJ2-3, is GAGVSQSPSNKVTEKGKDVELRCDPISGHTALYWYRQSLGQGLEFLIYFQGNSAPDKSGLPSDRFSAERTGGSVSTLTIQRTQQEDSAVYLCASSSLPSSGSTDTQYFGPGTRLTVL.

This chain joins TRBV4-1 and TRBJ2-5, with D possibly TRBD2 on 5 matching bases. The V gene lost 4 bases and the J gene lost 1 base, with 10 bases spanning the gap. Germline V gene data show CDR1 as MGHRA and CDR2 as YSYEKL. The CDR3 contains 14 residues. The CDR3 sequence: CASSRYSAQETQYF. Written as DNA, the CDR3 is TGCGCCAGCAGCCGTTATAGCGCCCAAGAGACCCAGTACTTC.

This clone turned up a few times. V usage is TRBV18 and J usage is TRBJ1-2, with TRBD1 as a possible D gene (5 bases). Trimming pared 3 bases from V and 13 bases from J, leaving 21 bases between. The CDR3 length is 14 residues. Germline V gene data show CDR1 as KGHSH and CDR2 as LQKENI. The CDR3 sequence: CASSPGPDNPPRTF. The CDR3 DNA is TGTGCCAGCTCACCTGGACCGGACAACCCACCGCGCACCTTC.

The chain links TRBV27 to TRBJ2-3; a possible D gene is TRBD1 (6 bases). The V gene lost 5 bases and the J gene lost 7 bases, with 16 bases spanning the gap. Germline loops: CDR1 MNHEY, CDR2 SMNVEV (reference sequence). The CDR3 has 14 amino acids. CDR3 bases: TGTGCCAGCAGTGGTGGGGACACACGATATACGCAGTATTTT. Translation: CASSGGDTRYTQYF.